This T cell receptor beta chain appears in the sequencing data of a study of blood T cell repertoires in COVID-19. About the research overall: From T cells, B-cell-depleted T cells, or PBMCs came the material, which was cDNA or gDNA.

The ends lost 0 bases at V and 6 bases at J; junction bases unmatched: 6. This CDR3 contains 16 residues. Germline CDR1 is MRHNA and CDR2 is SNTAGT. How the authors handled the data: Reference gene primer amplification yielded estimated nucleated cell counts. This table comes from immunoSEQ multiplex PCR, and its TCRdb copy is limited to in-frame clones, with some not included. V, J and clone size are taken as reported in that table, and D and trimming were inferred from the DNA itself. The sample includes 45,000 or so clones, 80% to 90% of them seen just once. Sample: peripheral blood. The TCR originated in a human donor in a cohort sampled during active COVID-19. This rearrangement joins TRBV6-4 to TRBJ1-5, with 9 bases fitting TRBD1. The CDR3 bases are TGTGCCAGCAGTGACTCAGGACAGGGGAGGACTCAGCCCCAGCATTTT. Translation: CASSDSGQGRTQPQHF.